Listed here is a single TCR beta chain. Its antigen remains unidentified. The data belong to a study of human versus mouse CDR3 diversity and MHC coevolution. Data came from immunoSEQ multiplex PCR; TCRdb stores just in-frame clones and leaves some out. The sample has 60,000 or so clones, roughly 93% seen once. The V end lost 6 bases, the J end lost 9 bases, and 21 bases lay between the germline ends. The germline gives CDR1 MNHNS, CDR2 SASEGT. The CDR3 loop spans 15 amino acids. Study findings and constraints: Clonal inequality was lowest in most of the three human donors.

Naive CD4 T cells, CD45RO-negative and CD62L-positive, were flow-sorted from PBMCs. The TCR was taken from a person aged 55 to 75 in good health. This sequence joins TRBV6-1 and TRBJ2-1, with D perhaps TRBD2 (5 bases). Sample: naive CD4+ T cells from blood. Subset indicated: CD45RO-negative CD62L-positive naive CD4 T cells. The CDR3 reads CASSGEMTARGEQFF. The CDR3 DNA reads as TGTGCCAGCAGCGGGGAAATGACCGCTCGAGGTGAGCAGTTCTTC.